Presented here are 2 T cell receptor beta chains from one specimen sequenced in a study of human T cells and chemical hapten exposure. Sample time point: pre-sensitization, week 0. Stated treatment: therapeutic diphenylcyclopropenone sensitization with weekly scalp DPC. In TCRdb, the RACE reads were re-called with MiXCR into one record per CDR3 protein. This table holds around 350,000 distinct CDR3 sequences, about 5% found once. The source was whole blood, collected in connection with sensitization to the hapten diphenylcyclopropenone (DPC). Receptor source: a woman aged 18-35 years with alopecia areata. Some clones in this sample may be carry-over from other donors' samples.

J is TRBJ2-7 and V is TRBV7-9, with D possibly matching TRBD1 (5 bases). The V end was cut by 2 bases, the J end by 0 bases, with 8 bases between. CDR3 size: 14 residues. Germline V lookup: CDR1 SEHNR, CDR2 FQNEAQ (reference sequence). The CDR3 sequence: CASSLWGGSYEQYF. CDR3 bases: TGTGCCAGCAGCTTATGGGGCGGCTCCTACGAGCAGTACTTC.

V is TRBV18 and J is TRBJ1-1; tentative D call: TRBD1 (6 bases). The CDR3 is made up of 16 amino acids. V was cut by 2 bases and J by 4 bases, with 17 bases left in between. The V gene's germline CDR1 is KGHSH and CDR2 LQKENI. CDR3 sequence (DNA): TGTGCCAGCTCACCATCCTCGGCAGGGGCCGGCACTGAAGCTTTCTTT. Translated: CASSPSSAGAGTEAFF.